This TCR beta chain was documented in a study of control samples from healthy donors and cancer patients. Germline V gene data show CDR1 as LGHDT and CDR2 as YNNKEL (reference sequence). V was pared by 1 base and J by 8 bases, with 16 bases between. This CDR3 region has 15 residues. Produced via immunoSEQ multiplex PCR; TCRdb's table is partial and in-frame only. The data contain some 130,000 clones, approximately 90% of them singletons. This clone was seen once. This TCR derives from a man in his forties in good health. Sample: blood. The chain recombines TRBV3-1 (or the pseudogene TRBV3-2) with TRBJ2-3, with D possibly TRBD1 on 6 matching bases. CDR3 sequence (DNA): TGTGCCAGCAGCCAAGGTTCGACAGGAGTTGTTACGCAGTATTTT. As protein: CASSQGSTGVVTQYF.